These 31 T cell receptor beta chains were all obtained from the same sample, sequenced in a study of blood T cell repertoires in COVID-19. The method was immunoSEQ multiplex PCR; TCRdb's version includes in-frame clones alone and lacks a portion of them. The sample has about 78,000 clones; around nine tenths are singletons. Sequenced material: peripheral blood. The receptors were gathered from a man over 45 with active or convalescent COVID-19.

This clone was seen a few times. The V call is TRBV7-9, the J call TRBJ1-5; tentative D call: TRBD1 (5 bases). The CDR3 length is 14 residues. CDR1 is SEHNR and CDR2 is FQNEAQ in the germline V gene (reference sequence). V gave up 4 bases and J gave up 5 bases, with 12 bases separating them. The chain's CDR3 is CASSSSSRDQPQHF. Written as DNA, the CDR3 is TGTGCCAGCAGCTCAAGTTCCAGGGATCAGCCCCAGCATTTT.

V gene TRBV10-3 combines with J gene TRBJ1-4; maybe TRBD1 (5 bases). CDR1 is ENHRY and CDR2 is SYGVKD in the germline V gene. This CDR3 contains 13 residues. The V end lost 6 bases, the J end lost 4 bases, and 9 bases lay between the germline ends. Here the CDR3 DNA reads TGTGCCATCAGGGGACTCCTTAATGAAAAACTGTTTTTT. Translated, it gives CAIRGLLNEKLFF.

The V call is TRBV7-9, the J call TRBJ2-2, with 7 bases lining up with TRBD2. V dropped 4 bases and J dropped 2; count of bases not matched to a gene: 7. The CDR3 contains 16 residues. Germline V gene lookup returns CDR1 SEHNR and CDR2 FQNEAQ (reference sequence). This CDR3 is CASSSRASGNTGELFF. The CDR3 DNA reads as TGTGCCAGCAGCTCTCGGGCTAGCGGAAACACCGGGGAGCTGTTTTTT.

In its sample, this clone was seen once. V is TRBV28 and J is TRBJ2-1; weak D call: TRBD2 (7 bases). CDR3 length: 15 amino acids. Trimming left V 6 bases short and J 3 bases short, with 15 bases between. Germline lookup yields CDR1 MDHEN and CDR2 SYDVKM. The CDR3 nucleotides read TGTGCCAGCAGAGAGGGGGGGCGAGACTACAATGAGCAGTTCTTC. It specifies CASREGGRDYNEQFF.

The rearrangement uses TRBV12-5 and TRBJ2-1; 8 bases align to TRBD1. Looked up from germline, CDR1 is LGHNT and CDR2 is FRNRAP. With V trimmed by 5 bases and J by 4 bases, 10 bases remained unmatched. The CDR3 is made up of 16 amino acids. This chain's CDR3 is CASGASFRGQYNEQFF. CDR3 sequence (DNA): TGTGCTAGTGGTGCATCCTTCAGGGGGCAATACAATGAGCAGTTCTTC.

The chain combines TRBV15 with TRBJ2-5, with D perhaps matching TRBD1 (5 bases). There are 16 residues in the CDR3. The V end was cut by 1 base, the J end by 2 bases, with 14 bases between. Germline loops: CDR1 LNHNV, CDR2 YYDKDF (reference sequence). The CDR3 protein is CATSRGRTSLQETQYF. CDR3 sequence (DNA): TGTGCCACCAGCAGAGGCAGGACATCGCTACAAGAGACCCAGTACTTC.

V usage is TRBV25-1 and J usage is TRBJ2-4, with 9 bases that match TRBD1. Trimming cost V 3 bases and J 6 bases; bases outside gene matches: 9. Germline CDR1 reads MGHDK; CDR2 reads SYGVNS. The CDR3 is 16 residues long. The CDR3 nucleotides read TGTGCCAGCAGTGAGGATTACTTGGGACAGGGAAACATTCAGTACTTC. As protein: CASSEDYLGQGNIQYF.

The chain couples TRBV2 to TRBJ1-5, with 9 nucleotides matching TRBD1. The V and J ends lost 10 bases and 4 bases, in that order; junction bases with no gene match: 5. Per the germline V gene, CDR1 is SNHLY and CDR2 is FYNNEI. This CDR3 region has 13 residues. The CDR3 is CATTGGANQPQHF. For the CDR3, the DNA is TGTGCCACCACAGGGGGCGCGAATCAGCCCCAGCATTTT.

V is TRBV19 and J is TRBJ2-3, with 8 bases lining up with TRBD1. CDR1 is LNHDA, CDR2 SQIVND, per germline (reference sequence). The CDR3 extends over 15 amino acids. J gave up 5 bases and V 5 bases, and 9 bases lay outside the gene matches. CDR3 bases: TGTGCCAGTAGTCCCGGACAGGGTTCAATAGATACGCAGTATTTT. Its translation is CASSPGQGSIDTQYF.

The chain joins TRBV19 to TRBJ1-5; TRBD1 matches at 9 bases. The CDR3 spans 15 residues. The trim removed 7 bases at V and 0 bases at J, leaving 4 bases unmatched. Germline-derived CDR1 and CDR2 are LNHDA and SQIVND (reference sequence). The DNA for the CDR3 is TGTGCCAGTAAGAGGGACAGGGATAGCAATCAGCCCCAGCATTTT. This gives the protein CASKRDRDSNQPQHF.

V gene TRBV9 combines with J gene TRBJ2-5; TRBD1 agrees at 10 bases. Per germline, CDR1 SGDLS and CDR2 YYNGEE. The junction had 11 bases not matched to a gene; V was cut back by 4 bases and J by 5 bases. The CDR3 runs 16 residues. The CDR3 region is CASSTRTGGTMETQYF. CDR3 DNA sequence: TGTGCCAGCAGCACCCGGACAGGGGGGACGATGGAGACCCAGTACTTC.

The CDR3 DNA is TGTGCCAGCAGCTTAGGACCCGCCGGCGGAGCGGTCAATGAGCAGTTCTTC. It codes for CASSLGPAGGAVNEQFF. This chain uses TRBV7-6 with TRBJ2-1; tentatively, D is TRBD2 (5 bases). Trimming took off 1 base at V and 6 bases at J, with 19 bases between the two ends. The V gene's germline CDR1 is SGHVS and CDR2 FNYEAQ. This CDR3 has 17 residues.

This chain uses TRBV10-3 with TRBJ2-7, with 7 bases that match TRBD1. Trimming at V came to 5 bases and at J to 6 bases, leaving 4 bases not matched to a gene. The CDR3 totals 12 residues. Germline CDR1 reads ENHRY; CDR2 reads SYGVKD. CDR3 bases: TGTGCCATCAGTTGGACAGGCTTCGAGCAGTACTTC. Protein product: CAISWTGFEQYF.

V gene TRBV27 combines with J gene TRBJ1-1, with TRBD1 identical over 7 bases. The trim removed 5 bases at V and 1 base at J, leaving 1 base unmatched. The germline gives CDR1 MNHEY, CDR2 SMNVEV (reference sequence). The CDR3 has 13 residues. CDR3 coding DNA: TGTGCCAGCAGTCGACAGGGGAACACTGAAGCTTTCTTT. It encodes CASSRQGNTEAFF.

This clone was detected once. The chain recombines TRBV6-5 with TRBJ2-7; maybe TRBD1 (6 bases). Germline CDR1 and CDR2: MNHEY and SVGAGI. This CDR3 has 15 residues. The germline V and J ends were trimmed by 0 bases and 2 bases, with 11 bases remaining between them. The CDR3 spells CASSYSGQRPYEQYF. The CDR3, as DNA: TGTGCCAGCAGTTACTCTGGACAGCGCCCCTACGAGCAGTACTTC.

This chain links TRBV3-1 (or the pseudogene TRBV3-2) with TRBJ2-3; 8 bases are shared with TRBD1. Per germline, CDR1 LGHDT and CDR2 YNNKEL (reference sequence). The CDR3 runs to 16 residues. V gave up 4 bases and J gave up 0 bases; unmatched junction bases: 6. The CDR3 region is CASSLDRGSSTDTQYF. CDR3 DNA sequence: TGTGCCAGCAGCCTAGACAGGGGCTCTAGCACAGATACGCAGTATTTT.

CDR3 in DNA: TGTGCCAGCAGATCCGGGTCCTACGAGCAGTACTTC. Its translation is CASRSGSYEQYF. The chain employs TRBV5-6 and TRBJ2-7; D remains ambiguous. The germline V and J ends were trimmed by 5 bases and 1 base, with 7 bases remaining between them. Germline CDR1 is SGHDT and CDR2 is YYEEEE. The CDR3 is made up of 12 amino acids. The full variable domain, its missing parts supplied by reference TRBV5-6 and TRBJ2-7, is DAGVTQSPTHLIKTRGQQVTLRCSPKSGHDTVSWYQQALGQGPQFIFQYYEEEERQRGNFPDRFSGHQFPNYSSELNVNALLLGDSALYLCASRSGSYEQYFGPGTRLTVT.

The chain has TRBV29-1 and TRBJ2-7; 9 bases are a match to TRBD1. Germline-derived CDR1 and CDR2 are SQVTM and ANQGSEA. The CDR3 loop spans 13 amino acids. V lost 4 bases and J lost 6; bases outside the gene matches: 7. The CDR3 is CSVGGQGGFEQYF. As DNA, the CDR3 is TGCAGCGTTGGGGGACAGGGTGGCTTCGAGCAGTACTTC.

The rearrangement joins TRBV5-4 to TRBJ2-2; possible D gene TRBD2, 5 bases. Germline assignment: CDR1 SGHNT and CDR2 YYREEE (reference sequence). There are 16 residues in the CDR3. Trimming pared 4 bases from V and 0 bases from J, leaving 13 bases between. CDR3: CASSRGGSSNTGELFF. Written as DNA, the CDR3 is TGTGCCAGCAGCCGCGGAGGTAGTTCGAACACCGGGGAGCTGTTTTTT.

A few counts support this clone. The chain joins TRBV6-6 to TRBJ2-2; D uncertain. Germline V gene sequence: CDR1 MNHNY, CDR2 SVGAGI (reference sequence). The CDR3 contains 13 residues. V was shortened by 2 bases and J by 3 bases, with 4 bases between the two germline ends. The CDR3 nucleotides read TGTGCCAGCAGTTACACTGACACCGGGGAGCTGTTTTTT. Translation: CASSYTDTGELFF.

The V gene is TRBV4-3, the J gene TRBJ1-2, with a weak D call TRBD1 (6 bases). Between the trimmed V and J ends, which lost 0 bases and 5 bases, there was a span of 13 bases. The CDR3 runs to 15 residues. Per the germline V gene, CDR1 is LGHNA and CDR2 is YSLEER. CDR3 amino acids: CASSQDRTDDYGYTF. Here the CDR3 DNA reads TGCGCCAGCAGCCAAGACCGGACAGACGATTATGGCTACACCTTC.

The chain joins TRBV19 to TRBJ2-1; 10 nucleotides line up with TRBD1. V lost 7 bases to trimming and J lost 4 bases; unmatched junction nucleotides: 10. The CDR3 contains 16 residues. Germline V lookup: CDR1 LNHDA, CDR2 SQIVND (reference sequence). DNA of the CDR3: TGTGCCAGTACCCCCCTTTGGGACAGGGGTTACAATGAGCAGTTCTTC. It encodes CASTPLWDRGYNEQFF.

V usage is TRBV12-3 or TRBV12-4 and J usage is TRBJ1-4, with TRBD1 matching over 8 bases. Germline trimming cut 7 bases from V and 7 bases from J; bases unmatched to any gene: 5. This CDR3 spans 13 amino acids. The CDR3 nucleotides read TGTGCCAGCACCGGACAGGGTTTTGAAAAACTGTTTTTT. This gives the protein CASTGQGFEKLFF.

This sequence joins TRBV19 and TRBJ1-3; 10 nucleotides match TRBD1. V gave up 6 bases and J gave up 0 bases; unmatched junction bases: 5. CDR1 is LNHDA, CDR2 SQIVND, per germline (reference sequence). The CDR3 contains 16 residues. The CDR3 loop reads CASRKGQGTSGNTIYF. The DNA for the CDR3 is TGTGCCAGTAGAAAGGGACAGGGGACCTCTGGAAACACCATATATTTT.

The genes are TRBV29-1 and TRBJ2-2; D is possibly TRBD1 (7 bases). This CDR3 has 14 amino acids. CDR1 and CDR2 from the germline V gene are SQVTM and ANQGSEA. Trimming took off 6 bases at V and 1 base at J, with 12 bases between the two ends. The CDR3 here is CSVAGQMNTGELFF. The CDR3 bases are TGCAGCGTGGCGGGACAGATGAACACCGGGGAGCTGTTTTTT.

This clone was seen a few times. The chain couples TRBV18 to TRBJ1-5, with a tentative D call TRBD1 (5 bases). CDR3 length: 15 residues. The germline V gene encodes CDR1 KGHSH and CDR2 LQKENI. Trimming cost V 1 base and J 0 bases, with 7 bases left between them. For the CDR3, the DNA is TGTGCCAGCTCACCACAGGGGAATAGCAATCAGCCCCAGCATTTT. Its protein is CASSPQGNSNQPQHF.

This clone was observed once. In DNA form, the CDR3 reads TGTGCCAGCAGCCTCCAACCGGGGGGAACTTCCTACAATGAGCAGTTCTTC. This translates into CASSLQPGGTSYNEQFF. The chain links TRBV3-1 (or the pseudogene TRBV3-2) to TRBJ2-1; 7 positions match TRBD2. The germline V gene has CDR1 LGHDT and CDR2 YNNKEL (reference sequence). After removal of 4 bases from V and 1 base from J, the junction contained 10 bases not matched to a gene. The CDR3 has 17 amino acids.

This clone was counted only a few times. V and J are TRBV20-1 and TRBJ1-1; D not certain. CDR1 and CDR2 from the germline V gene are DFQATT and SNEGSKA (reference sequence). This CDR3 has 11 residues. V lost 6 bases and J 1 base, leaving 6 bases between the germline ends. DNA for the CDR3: TGCAGTGCCCTAGAGAACACTGAAGCTTTCTTT. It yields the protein CSALENTEAFF.

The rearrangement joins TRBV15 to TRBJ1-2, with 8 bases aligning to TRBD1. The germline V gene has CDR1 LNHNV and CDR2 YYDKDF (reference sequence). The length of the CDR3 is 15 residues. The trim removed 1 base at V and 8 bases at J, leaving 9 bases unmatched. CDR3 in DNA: TGTGCCACCAGCAGAGGGGGAGACAGGGGCTGGGGCTACACCTTC. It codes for CATSRGGDRGWGYTF.

This chain's CDR3 is CASSQEGLGGTGELFF. In DNA, the CDR3 is TGCGCCAGCAGCCAAGAAGGCCTAGGTGGGACCGGGGAGCTGTTTTTT. This sequence joins TRBV4-1 and TRBJ2-2; D is uncertain. Germline V lookup: CDR1 MGHRA, CDR2 YSYEKL. V lost 0 bases and J lost 5, with 13 bases in between. The CDR3 length is 16 residues.

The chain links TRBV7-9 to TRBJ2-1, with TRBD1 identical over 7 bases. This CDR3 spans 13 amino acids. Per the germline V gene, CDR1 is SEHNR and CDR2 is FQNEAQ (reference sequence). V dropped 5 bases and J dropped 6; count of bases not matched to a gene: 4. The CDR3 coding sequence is TGTGCCAGCAGCATGGGACAGCGCAATGAGCAGTTCTTC. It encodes CASSMGQRNEQFF. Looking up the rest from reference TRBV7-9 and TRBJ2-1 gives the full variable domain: DTGVSQNPRHKITKRGQNVTFRCDPISEHNRLYWYRQTLGQGPEFLTYFQNEAQLEKSRLLSDRFSAERPKGSFSTLEIQRTEQGDSAMYLCASSMGQRNEQFFGPGTRLTVL.